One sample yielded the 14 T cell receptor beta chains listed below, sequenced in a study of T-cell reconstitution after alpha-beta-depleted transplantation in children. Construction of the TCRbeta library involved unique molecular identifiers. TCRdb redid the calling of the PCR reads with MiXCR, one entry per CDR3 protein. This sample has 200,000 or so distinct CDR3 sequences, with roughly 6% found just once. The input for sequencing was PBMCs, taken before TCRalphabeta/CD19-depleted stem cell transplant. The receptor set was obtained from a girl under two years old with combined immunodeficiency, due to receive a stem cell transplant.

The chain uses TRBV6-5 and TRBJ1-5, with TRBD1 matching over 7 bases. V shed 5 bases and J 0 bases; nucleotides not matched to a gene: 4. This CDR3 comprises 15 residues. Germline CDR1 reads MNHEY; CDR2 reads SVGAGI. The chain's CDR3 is CASSHRGYSNQPQHF. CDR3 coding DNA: TGTGCCAGCAGTCACAGGGGATATAGCAATCAGCCCCAGCATTTT.

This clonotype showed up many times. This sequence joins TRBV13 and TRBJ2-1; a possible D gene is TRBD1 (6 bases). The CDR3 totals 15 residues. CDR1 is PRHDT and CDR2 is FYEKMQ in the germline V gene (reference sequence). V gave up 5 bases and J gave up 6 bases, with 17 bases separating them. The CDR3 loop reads CASSNGPGHSNEQFF. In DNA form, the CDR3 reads TGTGCCAGCAGCAATGGACCGGGACACTCCAATGAGCAGTTCTTC.

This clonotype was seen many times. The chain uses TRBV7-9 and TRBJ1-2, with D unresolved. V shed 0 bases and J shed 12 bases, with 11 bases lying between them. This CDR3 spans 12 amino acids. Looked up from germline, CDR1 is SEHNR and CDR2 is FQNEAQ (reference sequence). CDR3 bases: TGTGCCAGCAGCTTAGCGGAAGATACTCACACCTTC. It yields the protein CASSLAEDTHTF. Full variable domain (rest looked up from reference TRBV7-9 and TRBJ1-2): DTGVSQNPRHKITKRGQNVTFRCDPISEHNRLYWYRQTLGQGPEFLTYFQNEAQLEKSRLLSDRFSAERPKGSFSTLEIQRTEQGDSAMYLCASSLAEDTHTFGSGTRLTVV.

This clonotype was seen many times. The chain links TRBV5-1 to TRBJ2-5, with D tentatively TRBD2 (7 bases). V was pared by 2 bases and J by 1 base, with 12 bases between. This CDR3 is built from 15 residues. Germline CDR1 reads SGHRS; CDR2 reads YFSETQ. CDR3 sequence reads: CASSLRGASQETQYF. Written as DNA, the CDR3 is TGCGCCAGCAGCTTACGGGGGGCTTCCCAAGAGACCCAGTACTTC.

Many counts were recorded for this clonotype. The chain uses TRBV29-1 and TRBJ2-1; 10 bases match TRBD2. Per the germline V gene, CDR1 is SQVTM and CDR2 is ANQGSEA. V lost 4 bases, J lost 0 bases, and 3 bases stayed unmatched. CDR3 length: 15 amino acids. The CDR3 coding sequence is TGCAGCGTTGGGACTAGCGGCGCCTCCTACAATGAGCAGTTCTTC. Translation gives CSVGTSGASYNEQFF.

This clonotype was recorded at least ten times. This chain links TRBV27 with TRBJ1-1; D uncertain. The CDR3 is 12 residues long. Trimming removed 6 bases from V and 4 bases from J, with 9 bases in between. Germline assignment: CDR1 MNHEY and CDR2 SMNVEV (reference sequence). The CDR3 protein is CASRRTATEAFF. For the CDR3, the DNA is TGTGCCAGCAGGCGCACAGCCACTGAAGCTTTCTTT.

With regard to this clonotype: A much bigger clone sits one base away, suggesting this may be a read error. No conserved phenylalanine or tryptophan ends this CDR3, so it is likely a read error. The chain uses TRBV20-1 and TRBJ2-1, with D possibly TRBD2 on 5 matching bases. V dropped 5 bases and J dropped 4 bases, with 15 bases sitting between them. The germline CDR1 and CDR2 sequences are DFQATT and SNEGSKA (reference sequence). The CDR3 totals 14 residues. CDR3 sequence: CSAFVRGTYNEQFC. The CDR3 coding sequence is TGCAGTGCTTTCGTACGGGGAACTTACAATGAGCAGTTCTGC.

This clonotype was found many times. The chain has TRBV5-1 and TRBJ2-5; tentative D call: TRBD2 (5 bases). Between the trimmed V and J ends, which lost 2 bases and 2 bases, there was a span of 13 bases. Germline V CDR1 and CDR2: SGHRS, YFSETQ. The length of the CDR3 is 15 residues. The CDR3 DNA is TGCGCCAGCAGCTTCCTATTCCCGGGACAAGAGACCCAGTACTTC. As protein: CASSFLFPGQETQYF. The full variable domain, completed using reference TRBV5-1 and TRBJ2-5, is KAGVTQTPRYLIKTRGQQVTLSCSPISGHRSVSWYQQTPGQGLQFLFEYFSETQRNKGNFPGRFSGRQFSNSRSEMNVSTLELGDSALYLCASSFLFPGQETQYFGPGTRLLVL.

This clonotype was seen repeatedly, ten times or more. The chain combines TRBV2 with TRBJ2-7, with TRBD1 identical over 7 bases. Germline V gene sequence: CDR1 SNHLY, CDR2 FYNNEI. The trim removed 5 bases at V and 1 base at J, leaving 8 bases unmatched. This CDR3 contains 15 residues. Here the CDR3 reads CASSPLGQPSYEQYF. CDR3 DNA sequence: TGTGCCAGCAGTCCTTTGGGACAGCCATCCTACGAGCAGTACTTC.

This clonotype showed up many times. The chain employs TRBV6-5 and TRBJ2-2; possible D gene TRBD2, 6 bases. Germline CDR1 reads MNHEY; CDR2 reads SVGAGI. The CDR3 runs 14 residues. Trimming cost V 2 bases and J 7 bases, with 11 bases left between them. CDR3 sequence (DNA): TGTGCCAGCAGTTACGATCGGGGAGGCGGGGAGCTGTTTTTT. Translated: CASSYDRGGGELFF.

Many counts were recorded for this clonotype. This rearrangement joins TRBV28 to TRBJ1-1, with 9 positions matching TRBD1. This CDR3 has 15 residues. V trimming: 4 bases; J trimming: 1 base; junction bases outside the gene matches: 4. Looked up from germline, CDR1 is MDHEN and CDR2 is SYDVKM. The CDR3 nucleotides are TGTGCCAGCAGTTGGACAGGGGTGGAGAACACTGAAGCTTTCTTT. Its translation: CASSWTGVENTEAFF.

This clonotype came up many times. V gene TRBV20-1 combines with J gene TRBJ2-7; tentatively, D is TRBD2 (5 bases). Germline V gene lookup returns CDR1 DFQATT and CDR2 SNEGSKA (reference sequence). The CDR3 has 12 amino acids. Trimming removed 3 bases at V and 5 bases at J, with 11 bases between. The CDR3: CSASLRENEQYF. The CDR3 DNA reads TGCAGTGCTAGCCTTAGGGAGAACGAGCAGTACTTC.

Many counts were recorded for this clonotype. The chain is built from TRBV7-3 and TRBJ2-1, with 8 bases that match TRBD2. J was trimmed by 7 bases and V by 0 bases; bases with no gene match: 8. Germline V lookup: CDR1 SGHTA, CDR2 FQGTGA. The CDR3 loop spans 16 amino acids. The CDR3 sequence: CASSLTPASGLNEQFF. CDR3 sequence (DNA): TGTGCCAGCAGCTTAACCCCTGCTAGCGGGTTGAATGAGCAGTTCTTC.

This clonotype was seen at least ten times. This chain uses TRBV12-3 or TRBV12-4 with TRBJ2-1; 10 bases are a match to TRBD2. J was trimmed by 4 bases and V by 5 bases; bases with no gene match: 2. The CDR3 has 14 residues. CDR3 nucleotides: TGTGCCAGCAGTCCGACTAGCGGGTACAATGAGCAGTTCTTC. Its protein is CASSPTSGYNEQFF.